This passage covers 32 T cell receptor beta chains from one sample sequenced in a study of blood T cell repertoires in COVID-19. Libraries were prepared by immunoSEQ multiplex PCR; TCRdb keeps only in-frame clonotypes and omits some of them. The table shows 250,000 to 300,000 clones, with under 90% occurring only once. The sequenced sample was PBMCs or T cells enriched from blood (not recorded which). The source is a woman aged 40 to 50 who had recovered from COVID-19.

V gene TRBV15 combines with J gene TRBJ1-2, with no clear D. The CDR3 covers 12 residues. CDR1 and CDR2 from the germline V gene are LNHNV and YYDKDF (reference sequence). V lost 8 bases and J lost 0, with 7 bases in between. The CDR3 is CATSSANYGYTF. In nucleotides, the CDR3 is TGTGCCACCTCCAGTGCTAACTATGGCTACACCTTC.

The V gene is TRBV11-2, the J gene TRBJ2-5; D is uncertain. CDR1 and CDR2 (germline): SGHAT, FQNNGV. Between the trimmed V and J ends, which lost 1 base and 0 bases, there was a span of 3 bases. CDR3 length equals 13 residues. CDR3 nucleotides: TGTGCCAGCAGCTTAGCTCACCAAGAGACCCAGTACTTC. Amino acid sequence: CASSLAHQETQYF.

The rearrangement links TRBV9 to TRBJ2-1, with TRBD2 as a possible D gene (5 bases). V lost 3 bases and J 2 bases, leaving 18 bases between the germline ends. Germline V gives CDR1 SGDLS, CDR2 YYNGEE. The CDR3 runs 17 residues. CDR3 DNA sequence: TGTGCCAGCAGCGCCCCCCTAGGGAGCATCACCTACAATGAGCAGTTCTTC. Protein product: CASSAPLGSITYNEQFF.

The chain uses TRBV19 and TRBJ1-4; D is perhaps TRBD1 (5 bases). V was shortened by 7 bases and J by 8 bases, with 17 bases between the two germline ends. CDR3 length: 14 amino acids. Germline loops: CDR1 LNHDA, CDR2 SQIVND (reference sequence). CDR3 in amino acids: CASTPRGGDEKLFF. CDR3 nucleotide sequence: TGTGCCAGTACCCCCCGGGGGGGGGACGAAAAACTGTTTTTT.

The chain employs TRBV19 and TRBJ2-1; D not certain. Trimming cost V 9 bases and J 8 bases, with 17 bases left between them. The germline gives CDR1 LNHDA, CDR2 SQIVND (reference sequence). There are 13 residues in the CDR3. In DNA, the CDR3 is TGTGCCAGCCGACCAGGCTTTTACCATGAGCAGTTCTTC. This translates into CASRPGFYHEQFF.

The chain recombines TRBV2 with TRBJ1-2; no clear D. CDR3 length: 16 residues. The germline CDR1 and CDR2 sequences are SNHLY and FYNNEI. V was trimmed by 6 bases and J by 8 bases, leaving 25 bases between them. CDR3 coding DNA: TGTGCCAGCAGGAGAATTACGGGTTCCCGAGAATTCGGCTACACCTTC. Translated, it gives CASRRITGSREFGYTF.

The CDR3 is CASNHPGGTVWDEQYF. The CDR3 DNA reads TGTGCCAGCAACCACCCAGGGGGAACGGTCTGGGACGAGCAGTACTTC. The genes are TRBV27 and TRBJ2-7, with 7 bases identical to TRBD1. The V gene's germline CDR1 is MNHEY and CDR2 SMNVEV (reference sequence). Unmatched junction bases numbered 17, after V lost 7 bases and J lost 5 bases. The CDR3 totals 16 residues.

This clone was observed a single time. The V call is TRBV19, the J call TRBJ1-4; D ambiguous. Germline CDR1 LNHDA, CDR2 SQIVND (reference sequence). The ends were cut back, 0 bases at V and 8 bases at J, with 13 bases in the middle. The CDR3 spans 15 residues. DNA for the CDR3: TGTGCCAGTAGTATAGATTCGAATCACGGGGAAAAACTGTTTTTT. It encodes CASSIDSNHGEKLFF.

The rearrangement uses TRBV29-1 and TRBJ2-1, with D unclear. Trimming pared 3 bases from V and 2 bases from J, leaving 2 bases between. CDR3 length equals 11 residues. The germline V gene has CDR1 SQVTM and CDR2 ANQGSEA. Written as DNA, the CDR3 is TGCAGCGTTGACACCTACAATGAGCAGTTCTTC. It specifies CSVDTYNEQFF.

J is TRBJ1-1 and V is TRBV9; D is unclear. Germline CDR1 and CDR2: SGDLS and YYNGEE. The ends were cut back, 0 bases at V and 1 base at J, with 10 bases in the middle. This CDR3 is 15 amino acids long. The CDR3 DNA reads TGTGCCAGCAGCGTAGTTGTAGCCGCGAACACTGAAGCTTTCTTT. As protein: CASSVVVAANTEAFF.

This chain joins TRBV30 and TRBJ1-2, with TRBD1 identical over 9 bases. Unmatched junction bases numbered 24, after V lost 1 base and J lost 6 bases. CDR1 is GTSNPN, CDR2 SVGIG, per germline (reference sequence). This CDR3 spans 20 amino acids. CDR3 protein: CAWSGGAGPFSTGGFDGYTF. CDR3 nucleotide sequence: TGTGCCTGGAGTGGAGGGGCGGGGCCATTCTCGACAGGGGGTTTCGATGGCTACACCTTC.

This clone was observed a few times. The chain joins TRBV2 to TRBJ1-2; weak D call: TRBD1 (6 bases). Germline CDR1 reads SNHLY; CDR2 reads FYNNEI. V lost 11 bases and J 4 bases, leaving 23 bases between the germline ends. CDR3 length: 15 amino acids. The CDR3 region is CAGGGTPGLGYGYTF. CDR3 in DNA: TGTGCCGGCGGTGGGACACCCGGCTTGGGCTATGGCTACACCTTC.

The gene calls are TRBV2 and TRBJ1-1; 9 nucleotides match TRBD1. V lost 4 bases, J lost 1 base, and 4 bases stayed unmatched. The CDR3 is 15 amino acids. Germline CDR1 is SNHLY and CDR2 is FYNNEI. The CDR3: CASSGWGQGNTEAFF. For the CDR3, the DNA is TGTGCCAGCAGTGGATGGGGACAGGGGAACACTGAAGCTTTCTTT. The variable domain in full, completed from reference TRBV2 and TRBJ1-1, reads EPEVTQTPSHQVTQMGQEVILRCVPISNHLYFYWYRQILGQKVEFLVSFYNNEISEKSEIFDDQFSVERPDGSNFTLKIRSTKLEDSAMYFCASSGWGQGNTEAFFGQGTRLTVV.

The chain employs TRBV2 and TRBJ1-2; D perhaps matches TRBD1 (6 bases). CDR3 size: 15 residues. The V end was cut by 6 bases, the J end by 4 bases, with 18 bases between. Germline values: CDR1 SNHLY, CDR2 FYNNEI. CDR3 amino acids: CASSPRQAESYGYTF. The CDR3 bases are TGTGCCAGCAGCCCCAGACAGGCGGAGTCCTATGGCTACACCTTC.

This clone was counted between two and nine times. The V and J genes are TRBV9 and TRBJ2-7; unclear D gene. The CDR3 has 14 amino acids. The V gene's germline CDR1 is SGDLS and CDR2 YYNGEE. Trimming removed 1 base from V and 3 bases from J, with 11 bases in between. CDR3 region: CASSVSGGIYEQYF. The DNA of the CDR3 is TGTGCCAGCAGCGTATCCGGCGGAATCTACGAGCAGTACTTC.

The rearrangement uses TRBV4-1 and TRBJ1-2; 8 bases map to TRBD1. Germline CDR1 and CDR2: MGHRA and YSYEKL. With V trimmed by 6 bases and J by 5 bases, 8 bases remained unmatched. The length of the CDR3 is 14 residues. The CDR3 nucleotides read TGCGCCAGCAGAAATCCAGGGGGCGCATATGGCTACACCTTC. This encodes CASRNPGGAYGYTF.

This chain joins TRBV6-2 or TRBV6-3 and TRBJ1-2, with D tentatively TRBD1 (5 bases). Germline V gene sequence: CDR1 MNHEY, CDR2 SVGEGT. V shed 6 bases and J shed 3 bases, with 14 bases lying between them. CDR3 length equals 14 residues. CDR3 region: CASSLTDRDYGYTF. The DNA of the CDR3 is TGTGCCAGCAGCCTAACCGACAGAGACTATGGCTACACCTTC.

The J gene is TRBJ2-1, the V gene TRBV2, with 9 bases fitting TRBD1. The ends lost 5 bases at V and 6 bases at J; junction bases unmatched: 8. The CDR3 is 15 amino acids. The germline gives CDR1 SNHLY, CDR2 FYNNEI. This chain's CDR3 is CASSIPRTGVNEQFF. CDR3 in DNA: TGTGCCAGCAGTATTCCCAGGACAGGGGTCAATGAGCAGTTCTTC.

The gene calls are TRBV18 and TRBJ1-6; 8 bases align to TRBD1. Germline assignment: CDR1 KGHSH and CDR2 LQKENI. The V segment lost 1 base and the J segment 7 bases; nucleotides outside the gene matches: 9. The CDR3 contains 17 residues. CDR3 sequence reads: CASSPLGQVKENSPLHF. CDR3 sequence (DNA): TGTGCCAGCTCACCACTGGGACAGGTAAAGGAGAATTCACCCCTCCACTTT.

V gene TRBV7-2 combines with J gene TRBJ1-2, with 7 bases identical to TRBD1. V was pared by 5 bases and J by 8 bases, with 8 bases of the junction left unmatched. The CDR3 is 13 amino acids. In germline, CDR1 is SGHTA, CDR2 FQGNSA. The DNA for the CDR3 is TGTGCCAGCAGCCTCCTCGGACAGGCAGGCTACACCTTC. Translation: CASSLLGQAGYTF.

V is TRBV19 and J is TRBJ1-2; no clear D gene. The V gene's germline CDR1 is LNHDA and CDR2 SQIVND (reference sequence). The V gene lost 5 bases and the J gene lost 5 bases, with 18 bases spanning the gap. The CDR3 has 15 amino acids. The CDR3 is CASSSPGSRRYGYTF. Written as DNA, the CDR3 is TGTGCCAGTAGTTCCCCGGGCTCTCGGAGGTATGGCTACACCTTC.

The V and J genes are TRBV7-9 and TRBJ1-1; unclear D gene. The CDR3 is 14 residues long. Trimming removed 2 bases at V and 1 base at J, with 8 bases between. In germline, CDR1 is SEHNR, CDR2 FQNEAQ (reference sequence). This CDR3 is CASSLSSQNTEAFF. CDR3 nucleotides: TGTGCCAGCAGCTTATCGTCACAGAACACTGAAGCTTTCTTT.

This clone has only a few counts. The chain is built from TRBV20-1 and TRBJ2-7; TRBD2 matches at 10 bases. Germline assignment: CDR1 DFQATT and CDR2 SNEGSKA (reference sequence). The CDR3 is made up of 14 amino acids. The junction had 5 bases not matched to a gene; V was cut back by 6 bases and J by 0 bases. The CDR3, as DNA: TGCAGTGCCAGTAGCGGGGGGAGCTCCTACGAGCAGTACTTC. This gives the protein CSASSGGSSYEQYF.

This chain connects TRBV5-4 to TRBJ2-5, with TRBD1 matching over 7 bases. Germline CDR1 and CDR2: SGHNT and YYREEE (reference sequence). V lost 5 bases, J lost 5 bases, and 9 bases stayed unmatched. The CDR3 spans 14 residues. CDR3 coding DNA: TGTGCCAGCAGTCCTCGACAGGGTCGGGAGACCCAGTACTTC. It encodes CASSPRQGRETQYF.

This clone was observed many times. This sequence joins TRBV29-1 and TRBJ1-1; perhaps TRBD1 as D (5 bases). This CDR3 region has 15 residues. Trimming left V 4 bases short and J 0 bases short, with 15 bases between. Germline CDR1 reads SQVTM; CDR2 reads ANQGSEA. The CDR3 here is CSVAPGWGMNTEAFF. CDR3 coding DNA: TGCAGCGTTGCCCCCGGGTGGGGCATGAACACTGAAGCTTTCTTT.

Notes on this clone: Other nucleotide sequences from this sample produce the same CDR3. This chain joins TRBV24-1 and TRBJ1-2; D is unresolved. V shed 2 bases and J shed 5 bases, with 2 bases lying between them. The CDR3 extends over 11 amino acids. Germline-derived CDR1 and CDR2 are KGHDR and SFDVKD. DNA of the CDR3: TGTGCCACCAGTGATTCGTATGGCTACACCTTC. This translates into CATSDSYGYTF.

J is TRBJ1-1 and V is TRBV6-5; D is unclear. Trimming took off 6 bases at V and 3 bases at J, with 11 bases between the two ends. CDR3 length: 13 amino acids. In germline, CDR1 is MNHEY, CDR2 SVGAGI. The CDR3 sequence is CASRETLYTEAFF. The CDR3 DNA follows: TGTGCCAGCAGGGAGACCCTTTACACTGAAGCTTTCTTT.

This clone was detected only once. The chain uses TRBV4-1 and TRBJ2-5; D perhaps matches TRBD1 (5 bases). Germline assignment: CDR1 MGHRA and CDR2 YSYEKL. Deletions cut 0 bases from V and 5 bases from J, with 13 bases between. This CDR3 contains 15 residues. CDR3 in amino acids: CASSQDQGSLETQYF. The CDR3 DNA is TGCGCCAGCAGCCAAGATCAGGGTAGCTTGGAGACCCAGTACTTC.

The V gene is TRBV18, the J gene TRBJ1-5; unclear D gene. This CDR3 comprises 18 residues. The V gene lost 3 bases and the J gene lost 0 bases, with 18 bases spanning the gap. Germline CDR1 and CDR2: KGHSH and LQKENI. CDR3 amino acids: CASSPTGGRGYSNQPQHF. CDR3 DNA sequence: TGTGCCAGCTCACCCACCGGAGGTCGCGGGTATAGCAATCAGCCCCAGCATTTT.

The chain couples TRBV2 to TRBJ1-4, with TRBD1 matching over 7 bases. With V trimmed by 7 bases and J by 6 bases, 11 bases remained unmatched. The germline gives CDR1 SNHLY, CDR2 FYNNEI. CDR3 length: 15 amino acids. The CDR3 is CASTLGGTADEKLFF. CDR3 sequence (DNA): TGTGCCAGCACCCTGGGCGGGACAGCGGATGAAAAACTGTTTTTT.

V is TRBV7-9 and J is TRBJ1-6; D unresolved. Trimming pared 3 bases from V and 6 bases from J, leaving 9 bases between. There are 14 residues in the CDR3. CDR1 and CDR2 from the germline V gene are SEHNR and FQNEAQ (reference sequence). CDR3 in amino acids: CASSLGGRNSPLHF. The DNA for the CDR3 is TGTGCCAGCAGCTTGGGAGGGCGTAATTCACCCCTCCACTTT.

This rearrangement joins TRBV6-5 to TRBJ1-2; possible D gene TRBD1, 6 bases. The germline gives CDR1 MNHEY, CDR2 SVGAGI. The CDR3 has 12 amino acids. The V gene lost 5 bases and the J gene lost 8 bases, with 12 bases spanning the gap. The CDR3 here is CASSKQGWGYTF. The CDR3, as DNA: TGTGCCAGCAGTAAACAGGGTTGGGGCTACACCTTC.